These T cell receptor beta chains were read from a single sample in a study of cytomegalovirus exposure and HLA in healthy donors. Sequencing used immunoSEQ multiplex PCR; TCRdb keeps in-frame clones, though not all of them. The table records 180,000 or so clones, roughly four fifths of them present only once. Sequencing was carried out using PBMCs. These receptors were collected from a man between 18 and 35 years old in good health and CMV-seronegative. Both conserved end residues are part of each CDR3. A D gene is named only where the DNA matches it firmly. A row's size may be missing; if present it is once, few, many or a size class.

CDR3nt	CDR3aa	v_gene	abundance	j_gene	d_gene
TGTGCCAGCCTCGTCGTAGCGGGGGGCTCGGGTGAGCAGTACTTC	CASLVVAGGSGEQYF	TRBV2	-	TRBJ2-7	TRBD2
TGTGCCAGCATTCTTGGCCCAGCCCAAGGGGCTGGCTACACCTTC	CASILGPAQGAGYTF	TRBV2	few	TRBJ1-2	-
TGTGCTAGCAGCTGGGGGGGGACAGGGGCGAACACTGAAGCTTTCTTT	CASSWGGTGANTEAFF	TRBV5-4	-	TRBJ1-1	TRBD1
TGTGCCAGCAGCTTACTAGCGGGGTACAATGAGCAGTTCTTC	CASSLLAGYNEQFF	TRBV5-6	few	TRBJ2-1	TRBD2
TGTGCCAGCAGTTACCTGACAACGAACACTGAAGCTTTCTTT	CASSYLTTNTEAFF	TRBV6-5	-	TRBJ1-1	-
TGTGCCAGCAGCTCCCCGGGCAAGTCGGGAACTGAAGCTTTCTTT	CASSSPGKSGTEAFF	TRBV7-9	-	TRBJ1-1	-
TGTGCCAGCAGCGAGCCCGGCAGGCCCTATGGCTACACCTTC	CASSEPGRPYGYTF	TRBV5-6	-	TRBJ1-2	-
TGTGCCAGCAGCGTAGTAGGAGCGCCAACAGATACGCAGTATTTT	CASSVVGAPTDTQYF	TRBV9	-	TRBJ2-3	-
TGTGCCAGCAGCTTGACAGGGGGTCCCACAGATACGCAGTATTTT	CASSLTGGPTDTQYF	TRBV5-6	once	TRBJ2-3	TRBD1
TGTGCCAGCAGCCCGAGGACTAGCGGGAACTACAATGAGCAGTTCTTC	CASSPRTSGNYNEQFF	TRBV7-9	-	TRBJ2-1	TRBD2
TGTGCCAGCAGAAATATCCAGGGTCAGCCCCAGCATTTT	CASRNIQGQPQHF	TRBV6-6	-	TRBJ1-5	-
TGTGCCAGCAGGGAACAGGGGGCGGTAGGGGAGCAGTACTTC	CASREQGAVGEQYF	TRBV2	-	TRBJ2-7	TRBD1
TGTGCCAGCAGCGGGGACAGGGGGCTCGGAAACACCATATATTTT	CASSGDRGLGNTIYF	TRBV5-5	-	TRBJ1-3	TRBD1
TGTGCCAGCAGCGAGACTAGGCTCACAGATACGCAGTATTTT	CASSETRLTDTQYF	TRBV7-3	-	TRBJ2-3	-
TGCAGCGGAGGACAGGGGAGCACTGAAGCTTTCTTT	CSGGQGSTEAFF	TRBV29-1	once	TRBJ1-1	TRBD1
TGTGCCAGCAGTGAAGGACTAGCGGGAGGCTCCTACGAGCAGTACTTC	CASSEGLAGGSYEQYF	TRBV2	-	TRBJ2-7	TRBD2
TGTGCCAGCAGCCCAGAAGCCCGGGGGCAAGAGACCCAGTACTTC	CASSPEARGQETQYF	TRBV5-4	-	TRBJ2-5	-
TGTGCTAGTGGTCTCGACAGATTATCCTTC	CASGLDRLSF	TRBV12-5	-	TRBJ2-7	-
TGTGCCAGCAGCGCCCGACTAGGAGACGACACCGGGGAGCTGTTTTTT	CASSARLGDDTGELFF	TRBV11-2	-	TRBJ2-2	-
TGCGCCAGCAGCCAGACAGGGGCCCCCTATGGCTACACCTTC	CASSQTGAPYGYTF	TRBV4-1	-	TRBJ1-2	TRBD1
TGCGCCAGCAACCCGGGCCAGCGGGAGGGCACAGATACGCAGTATTTT	CASNPGQREGTDTQYF	TRBV5-1	few	TRBJ2-3	TRBD2
TGTGCCAGCAGAATAACCAGGGACTCCTACGAGCAGTACTTC	CASRITRDSYEQYF	TRBV6-1	-	TRBJ2-7	-
TGTGCCTGGAGTGTTGACCTAGCGGGAGGGGGAGGGTCCCATGAGCAGTTCTTC	CAWSVDLAGGGGSHEQFF	TRBV30	once	TRBJ2-1	TRBD2
TGTGCCAGTAGTATTGCCTTTGGAGGGAACTATGGCTACACCTTC	CASSIAFGGNYGYTF	TRBV19	-	TRBJ1-2	-
TGTGCCAGCAGCCGGGCGGGGGTCCTGTCCTACGAGCAGTACTTC	CASSRAGVLSYEQYF	TRBV5-4	few	TRBJ2-7	TRBD2
TGCAGCGTTGAAGGTTCCGGACAGGGGAGCTCCTACGAGCAGTACTTC	CSVEGSGQGSSYEQYF	TRBV29-1	-	TRBJ2-7	TRBD1
TGTGCCAGCAGTTCCTGGGACAGGCACTACGAGCAGTACTTC	CASSSWDRHYEQYF	TRBV28	-	TRBJ2-7	TRBD1
TGTGCCAGCAGCGCCCGGACTAGTGGAGATACGCAGTATTTT	CASSARTSGDTQYF	TRBV7-9	-	TRBJ2-3	TRBD2
TGTGCCAGCAGCTTGTCGAGATGGAGCGGCAGCACAGATACGCAGTATTTT	CASSLSRWSGSTDTQYF	TRBV13	-	TRBJ2-3	-
TGTGCTAGTGCCCCGTTTGGGACTAGCGGATCCACAGATACGCAGTATTTT	CASAPFGTSGSTDTQYF	TRBV12-5	-	TRBJ2-3	TRBD2
TGTGCCAGCAGCGTAGAAGAGATCGACACTGAAGCTTTCTTT	CASSVEEIDTEAFF	TRBV9	-	TRBJ1-1	-
TGTGCCAGCAGTCCCTCCAGCGGGGGAAACACCATATATTTT	CASSPSSGGNTIYF	TRBV6-5	-	TRBJ1-3	-
TGTGCCAGCAGCTTGGATCGGCGGGGGGTTTCCTACAATGAGCAGTTCTTC	CASSLDRRGVSYNEQFF	TRBV5-6	-	TRBJ2-1	TRBD2
TGTGCCAGCAGCGCCGGGACAGGGTACGAGCAGTACTTC	CASSAGTGYEQYF	TRBV28	-	TRBJ2-7	TRBD1
TGTGCCAGCAGCCAGAGTCTAGGACAGAACACTGAAGCTTTCTTT	CASSQSLGQNTEAFF	TRBV9	-	TRBJ1-1	-
TGTGCTAGCAGCCCGGGACTAGCGGGATCCGATACGCAGTATTTT	CASSPGLAGSDTQYF	TRBV7-7	once	TRBJ2-3	TRBD2
TGTGCCAGCAGCCGGACAGGCTCTTCCTACGAGCAGTACTTC	CASSRTGSSYEQYF	TRBV28	-	TRBJ2-7	TRBD1
TGTGCAAGTCGCTTAGCGATCAGTACAGCCCACAGTCAGGGAAAACTGTTTTTT	CASRLAISTAHSQGKLFF	TRBV12-2	-	TRBJ1-4	-
TGTGCCAGTAGTGCCCCCGCGGGGGGGACGTTATTAATTAACAATGAGCAGTTCTTC	CASSAPAGGTLLINNEQFF	TRBV19	-	TRBJ2-1	TRBD2
TGCAGGGGGCGCCGGGACGAGCAGTACTTC	CRGRRDEQYF	TRBV12-5	-	TRBJ2-7	TRBD1
TGTGCCAGCATGCGGGACGCAACGTTTAGGACCTCCTACGAGCAGTACTTC	CASMRDATFRTSYEQYF	TRBV27	-	TRBJ2-7	-
TGTGCCAGCACCAAAGGGGGGTGGGGGGGCAGGGGCTACACCTTC	CASTKGGWGGRGYTF	TRBV6-1	once	TRBJ1-2	-
TGTGCCAGCCCCGGGACATCGCGATGGGTTCCCTACGAGCAGTACTTC	CASPGTSRWVPYEQYF	TRBV7-6	-	TRBJ2-7	-
TGTGCCAGCAGCTTGGGCATGAGCTACACCGGGGAGCTGTTTTTT	CASSLGMSYTGELFF	TRBV5-4	-	TRBJ2-2	-
TGTGCCAGCAGCTTAGAAGGGGGCAGCAATCAGCCCCAGCATTTT	CASSLEGGSNQPQHF	TRBV7-9	-	TRBJ1-5	TRBD1
TGTGCCAGCAGTTTATCTTTTAGGGACAGGGACCGCTATGGCTACACCTTC	CASSLSFRDRDRYGYTF	TRBV27	-	TRBJ1-2	TRBD1
TGTGCCAGCAGCTTCCAAGGGGCGAACACTGAAGCTTTCTTT	CASSFQGANTEAFF	TRBV5-8	-	TRBJ1-1	-
TGCGCCAGCAGCCTCGAAGAGACCCAGTACTTC	CASSLEETQYF	TRBV5-1	-	TRBJ2-5	-
TGCGCCAGCAGCCAACCTCCTAGCGGGAGGGCCTATTACGAGCAGTACTTC	CASSQPPSGRAYYEQYF	TRBV5-1	-	TRBJ2-7	TRBD2
TGTGCCAGCAGTTCAGGGTGGGACTTAGGCAACTATGGCTACACCTTC	CASSSGWDLGNYGYTF	TRBV28	-	TRBJ1-2	-
TGCGCCAGCAGTGAGTCGTGGGCAGGGGGGAACACCGGGGAGCTGTTTTTT	CASSESWAGGNTGELFF	TRBV10-1	-	TRBJ2-2	TRBD1
TGTGCCTGGAGCACAGACAGGGGCACTGAAGCTTTCTTT	CAWSTDRGTEAFF	TRBV30	-	TRBJ1-1	TRBD1
TGTGCCAGCAGCCCCCCTGGGAGTGCTCGAGAAAAACTGTTTTTT	CASSPPGSAREKLFF	TRBV14	-	TRBJ1-4	-
TGCGCCAGCAGCCCGGGGGGACTAGCGGGAGTGGGCAATGAGCAGTTCTTC	CASSPGGLAGVGNEQFF	TRBV4-1	-	TRBJ2-1	TRBD2
TGCGCCAGCACACTAAGGACAGGGGGCGATGAGCAGTTCTTC	CASTLRTGGDEQFF	TRBV5-1	once	TRBJ2-1	TRBD1
TGTGCCAGCAGGCCGACAGGGTTCTATAATTCACCCCTCCACTTT	CASRPTGFYNSPLHF	TRBV7-8	-	TRBJ1-6	TRBD1
TGTGCCAGCAGCTCCCGGGGTACGGGAAATTCACCCCTCCACTTT	CASSSRGTGNSPLHF	TRBV7-9	-	TRBJ1-6	-
TGTGCCAGCAGCTTAAGTGGGACTTTGGGTCGGGCAGATACGCAGTATTTT	CASSLSGTLGRADTQYF	TRBV5-4	-	TRBJ2-3	-
TGTGCCTGGAGTGGGCGACTACAGGGGTTAGGCAATCAGCCCCAGCATTTT	CAWSGRLQGLGNQPQHF	TRBV30	-	TRBJ1-5	TRBD1
TGTGCCACCGACCTTGGGGGGGCCTCCTACAATGAGCAGTTCTTC	CATDLGGASYNEQFF	TRBV15	once	TRBJ2-1	-